The rows below give T cell receptor beta chains drawn from one sample of a study of CD8 T cells in ankylosing spondylitis. TCRdb called the 5' RACE reads again in MiXCR, with one record for every CDR3 protein. The sample has about 440,000 distinct CDR3 sequences; roughly a sixth are singletons. The sample was blood, either unsorted or a sorted T cell fraction (not recorded which). The receptors stem from a male donor with ankylosing spondylitis. The CDR3 runs from the conserved cysteine through the conserved F or W. D genes are given only for firm matches. The listing skips clone size in some rows; elsewhere it reads once, few, many or a size class.

>TRBJ2-1|TRBD1|TRBV12-3/TRBV12-4|16|few
TGTGCCAGCAGCCAAGCAGTCGGGACAGGGGACAATGAGCAGTTCTTC
CASSQAVGTGDNEQFF
>TRBJ2-3|.|TRBV20-1|13|few
TGCAGTGCTCACCGACGGGGGACAGATACGCAGTATTTT
CSAHRRGTDTQYF
>TRBJ1-1|.|TRBV18|12|.
TGTGCCAGCTCACCACAAAGCACTGAAGCTTTCTTT
CASSPQSTEAFF
>TRBJ1-1|TRBD1|TRBV5-1|15|few
TGCGCCAGCAGTTTCGACAGGGAAAGGGGAACTGAAGCTTTCTTT
CASSFDRERGTEAFF
>TRBJ1-2|TRBD1|TRBV2|15|few
TGTGCCAGCGGTGGGGACAGCTTCGCTCTTGTGGGCTACACCTTC
CASGGDSFALVGYTF
>TRBJ2-1|.|TRBV7-3|13|.
TGTGCCAGCAGCCTATCCACCTCCAATGAGCAGTTCTTC
CASSLSTSNEQFF
>TRBJ2-2|TRBD2|TRBV12-3/TRBV12-4|14|few
TGTGCCAGCAGTCGCGGGGGGCTCGGCGGGGAGCTGTTTTTT
CASSRGGLGGELFF
>TRBJ2-3|TRBD2|TRBV20-1|16|.
TGCAGTGCCCGAGGGACTAGCGGGAGGAACTTAGATACGCAGTATTTT
CSARGTSGRNLDTQYF
>TRBJ2-3|.|TRBV6-2/TRBV6-3|14|.
TGTGCCAGCAGTTATCCTAGCGGCACAGATACGCAGTATTTT
CASSYPSGTDTQYF
>TRBJ2-7|TRBD2|TRBV4-1|16|.
TGCGCCAGCAGCCAAGAGAAGGCGGGAGGGCGGGGCGAGCAGTACTTC
CASSQEKAGGRGEQYF
>TRBJ2-7|.|TRBV6-1|12|few
TGTGCCAGCAGTGGAATAACCTACGAGCAGTACTTC
CASSGITYEQYF
>TRBJ2-2|TRBD1|TRBV4-1|18|few
TGCGCCAGCAGCCAAGAACCACAGGGGGCGGCGAACACCGGGGAGCTGTTTTTT
CASSQEPQGAANTGELFF
>TRBJ2-5|TRBD2|TRBV11-2|17|.
TGTGCCAGCAGCTCTGGGACTAGCAAAACGGGTAGGGAGACCCAGTACTTC
CASSSGTSKTGRETQYF
>TRBJ2-1|.|TRBV10-3|12|.
TGTGCCATCAGCCGGACTAAGAATGAGCAGTTCTTC
CAISRTKNEQFF
>TRBJ1-4|.|TRBV6-1|15|.
TGTGCCAGCAGCTCCCCGGGGGGGTCTAATGAAAAACTGTTTTTT
CASSSPGGSNEKLFF
>TRBJ1-1|.|TRBV4-3|16|few
TGCGCCAGCAGCCAAGACCCCCACGGGGTGGGCACTGAAGCTTTCTTT
CASSQDPHGVGTEAFF
>TRBJ2-1|TRBD2|TRBV5-1|14|.
TGCGCCAGCAGCGTCGGACTAGGGTACAATGAGCAGTTCTTC
CASSVGLGYNEQFF
>TRBJ2-3|TRBD2|TRBV4-2|16|many
TGTGCCAGCAGCCAAGATATGGCGGGGGAGGCGGATACGCAGTATTTT
CASSQDMAGEADTQYF
>TRBJ2-3|.|TRBV6-1|14|few
TGTGCCAGCAGAGACAGGCTTGACACAGATACGCAGTATTTT
CASRDRLDTDTQYF
>TRBJ2-2|.|TRBV2|15|.
TGTGCCAGCAGTGAATTGGGAACGGGCACCGGGGAGCTGTTTTTT
CASSELGTGTGELFF
>TRBJ1-5|.|TRBV20-1|15|.
TGCAGTGCTAACAAGGATCCCAATAGCAATCAGCCCCAGCATTTT
CSANKDPNSNQPQHF
>TRBJ1-2|.|TRBV28|15|.
TGTGCCAGCAGTTTAAGCCCAACCGGTAGCTATGGCTACACCTTC
CASSLSPTGSYGYTF
>TRBJ1-1|.|TRBV30|12|few
TGTGCCTGGAGCGAGGTGGTCACTGAAGCTTTCTTT
CAWSEVVTEAFF
>TRBJ1-5|.|TRBV6-2/TRBV6-3|14|.
TGTGCCAGCACCCTCCGTAGGGGGAATCAGCCCCAGCATTTT
CASTLRRGNQPQHF
>TRBJ2-3|.|TRBV20-1|14|.
TGCAGTGCTAGAGGGGGGGCTAGCACAGATACGCAGTATTTT
CSARGGASTDTQYF
>TRBJ2-7|.|TRBV20-1|14|.
TGCAGTGCTAGAAAAGGGACATCTCCCCACGAGCAGTACTTC
CSARKGTSPHEQYF
>TRBJ2-7|.|TRBV7-6|13|many
TGTGCCAGCAGCTTGGGGGCCTCCTACGAGCAGTACTTC
CASSLGASYEQYF
>TRBJ1-3|.|TRBV5-1|13|few
TGCGCCAGCAGCTTGGACAGGGCAAACACCATATATTTT
CASSLDRANTIYF
>TRBJ1-2|.|TRBV30|14|.
TGTGCCTGGCTCCGACAGCCAGCTAACTATGGCTACACCTTC
CAWLRQPANYGYTF
>TRBJ2-2|TRBD2|TRBV14|15|.
TGTGCCAGCAGCCGGGGACTAGTGAACACCGGGGAGCTGTTTTTT
CASSRGLVNTGELFF
>TRBJ2-4|.|TRBV12-3/TRBV12-4|14|few
TGTGCCAGCACCATCGCCGGCGCCAAAAACATTCAGTACTTC
CASTIAGAKNIQYF
>TRBJ1-3|.|TRBV27|16|.
TGTGCCAGCCATATAGAGGACAGCTTCCTTGGAAACACCATATATTTT
CASHIEDSFLGNTIYF
>TRBJ2-1|TRBD2|TRBV2|13|few
TGTGCCAGCACAGCGGGAGGTATGAATGAGCAGTTCTTC
CASTAGGMNEQFF
>TRBJ1-2|TRBD1|TRBV6-1|15|few
TGTGCCAGCAGCCGATTACGACAGGGCGGCTATGGCTACACCTTC
CASSRLRQGGYGYTF
>TRBJ2-1|TRBD2|TRBV7-3|15|.
TGTGCCAGCAGCTTAGGGGGACTAGCTGGCAATGAGCAGTTCTTC
CASSLGGLAGNEQFF
>TRBJ2-7|TRBD1|TRBV6-5|15|.
TGTGCCAGCAGTTACAAGGGACAGGGGAATTACGAGCAGTACTTC
CASSYKGQGNYEQYF
>TRBJ2-2|TRBD2|TRBV20-1|15|once
TGCAGTGCTCGACGGGCGGGAGGGTACACCGGGGAGCTGTTTTTT
CSARRAGGYTGELFF
>TRBJ2-2|TRBD2|TRBV12-3/TRBV12-4|18|.
TGTGCCAGCAGTCCAGGACTAGCGGGAGTGATGCGCACCGGGGAGCTGTTTTTT
CASSPGLAGVMRTGELFF
>TRBJ1-6|TRBD1|TRBV6-5|17|.
TGTGCCAGCAGTTACGGCAGGGGGCGCGCTGGTGGTTCACCCCTCCACTTT
CASSYGRGRAGGSPLHF
>TRBJ2-7|TRBD1|TRBV4-3|15|few
TGCGCCAGCAGCCAAGGGACAGGGGCTTCCTACGAGCAGTACTTC
CASSQGTGASYEQYF
>TRBJ2-2|TRBD1|TRBV11-2|15|.
TGTGCCAGCAGCTCCACAGGGGCGAGCACCGGGGAGCTGTTTTTT
CASSSTGASTGELFF
>TRBJ2-2|.|TRBV4-3|16|.
TGCGCCAGCAGCCAAGATCCTCCAGGGGCTCCGGGGGAGCTGTTTTTT
CASSQDPPGAPGELFF
>TRBJ2-2|TRBD2|TRBV20-1|15|many
TGCAGTGCTAAATCTAGCGGGATGAACACCGGGGAGCTGTTTTTT
CSAKSSGMNTGELFF
>TRBJ1-5|.|TRBV28|15|once
TGTGCCAGCAGTTTAATGAGACAGCTCAATCAGCCCCAGCATTTT
CASSLMRQLNQPQHF
>TRBJ2-5|TRBD1|TRBV28|15|few
TGTGCCAGCAGTTCCCAAGGGACAGGCCAAGAGACCCAGTACTTC
CASSSQGTGQETQYF
>TRBJ2-1|TRBD2|TRBV15|16|.
TGTGCCACCAGCAGAGGAGCGGGGGGGCCTTACAATGAGCAGTTCTTC
CATSRGAGGPYNEQFF
>TRBJ2-7|TRBD1|TRBV6-1|16|.
TGTGCCAGCAGGACTACATACAGGGGGGCCTCCTACGAGCAGTACTTC
CASRTTYRGASYEQYF
>TRBJ1-5|.|TRBV11-2|15|.
TGTGCCAGCAGCTTAGGGAAGGGTGGCAATCAGCCCCAGCATTTT
CASSLGKGGNQPQHF
>TRBJ1-2|.|TRBV6-1|11|.
TGTGCCAGCACCCCAGGGTATGGCTACACCTTC
CASTPGYGYTF
>TRBJ2-1|TRBD2|TRBV9|15|few
TGTGCCAGCAGCGTAGGCGGGAGCGTCTACAATGAGCAGTTCTTC
CASSVGGSVYNEQFF
>TRBJ1-2|.|TRBV10-2|14|.
TGCGCCAGCAGTGAGGACAGGACAAGGGGAGGCTACACCTTC
CASSEDRTRGGYTF
>TRBJ2-7|TRBD1|TRBV12-3/TRBV12-4|16|many
TGTGCCAGCAGCCACGACGGACAGGGGGGGGCTCGGGAGCAGTACTTC
CASSHDGQGGAREQYF
>TRBJ2-1|.|TRBV12-3/TRBV12-4|9|many
TGTGCCAGCAGCCCCCCCGAGTTCTTC
CASSPPEFF
>TRBJ1-1|.|TRBV11-2|14|few
TGTGCCAGCAGCAAAACAGGTCTGAACACTGAAGCTTTCTTT
CASSKTGLNTEAFF
>TRBJ1-5|.|TRBV6-1|13|many
TGTGCCAGCACGGGGGGGTCGGATCAGCCCCAGCATTTT
CASTGGSDQPQHF
>TRBJ1-1|TRBD1|TRBV29-1|13|.
TGCAGCGTCAGGGGGAGGATGAACACTGAAGCTTTCTTT
CSVRGRMNTEAFF